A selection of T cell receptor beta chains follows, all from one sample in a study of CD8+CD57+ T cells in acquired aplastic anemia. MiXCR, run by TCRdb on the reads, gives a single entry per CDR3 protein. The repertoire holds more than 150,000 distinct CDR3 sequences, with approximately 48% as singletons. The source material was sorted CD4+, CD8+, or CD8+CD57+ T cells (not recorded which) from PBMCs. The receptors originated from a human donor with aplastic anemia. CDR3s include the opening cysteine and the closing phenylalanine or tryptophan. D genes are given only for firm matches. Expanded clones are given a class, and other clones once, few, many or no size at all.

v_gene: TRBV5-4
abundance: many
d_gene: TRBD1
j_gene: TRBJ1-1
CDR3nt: TGTGCCAGCAGCTTGGATGGGACAGGGTCCACTGAAGCTTTCTTT
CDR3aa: CASSLDGTGSTEAFF

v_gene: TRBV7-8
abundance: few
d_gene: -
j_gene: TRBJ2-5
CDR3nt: TGTGCCAGCAGCTTGGTAAAAGAGACCCAGTACTTC
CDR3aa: CASSLVKETQYF

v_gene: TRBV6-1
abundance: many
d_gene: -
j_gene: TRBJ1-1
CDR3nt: TGTGCCAGCTACCGGGGGAGTGGTCCTGAAGCTTTCTTT
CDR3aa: CASYRGSGPEAFF

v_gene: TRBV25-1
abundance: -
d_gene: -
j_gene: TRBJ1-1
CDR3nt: TGTGCCAGCAGGATAGGGACGGTGAACACTGAAGCTTTCTTT
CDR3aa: CASRIGTVNTEAFF

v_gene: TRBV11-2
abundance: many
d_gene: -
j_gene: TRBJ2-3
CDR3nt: TGTGCCAGCAGCTTAGGGGGAAACCGACCAGATACGCAGTATTTT
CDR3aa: CASSLGGNRPDTQYF

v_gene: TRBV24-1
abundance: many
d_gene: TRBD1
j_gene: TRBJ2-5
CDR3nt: TGTGCCACCAGTGACTCACACAGGGGGGAGACCCAGTACTTC
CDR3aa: CATSDSHRGETQYF

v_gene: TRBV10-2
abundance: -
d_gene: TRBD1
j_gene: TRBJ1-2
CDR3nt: TGCGCCAGCAGTGAAGAGGACAGGGCGCGTCGTAAGGGCTACACCTTC
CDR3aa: CASSEEDRARRKGYTF

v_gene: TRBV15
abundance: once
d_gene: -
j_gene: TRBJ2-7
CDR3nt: TGTGCCACCAGCAGTGGAGGAGTGTCTCCGTACTTC
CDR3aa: CATSSGGVSPYF

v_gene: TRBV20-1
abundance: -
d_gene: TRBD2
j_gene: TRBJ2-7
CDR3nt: TGCAGTGCAAGCTTTGCTAGCGGGGCAAACGAGCAGTACTTC
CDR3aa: CSASFASGANEQYF

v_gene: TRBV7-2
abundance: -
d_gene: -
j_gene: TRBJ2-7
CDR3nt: TGTGCCAGCAGGGATGGGTTATCCGAGCAGTACTTC
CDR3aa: CASRDGLSEQYF

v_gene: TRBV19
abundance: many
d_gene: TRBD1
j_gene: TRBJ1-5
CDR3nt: TGTGCCACCTACCCGACAGGGGGCGATCATCAGCCCCAGCATTTT
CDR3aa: CATYPTGGDHQPQHF

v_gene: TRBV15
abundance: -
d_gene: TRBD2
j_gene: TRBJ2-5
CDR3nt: TGTGCCACCAGCAGCAGGACTAGCCCGACCGAGACCCAGTACTTC
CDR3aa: CATSSRTSPTETQYF

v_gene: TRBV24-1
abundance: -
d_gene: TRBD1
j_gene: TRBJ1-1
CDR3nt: TGTGCCACCACCTTAGGACAGGGGACTGAAGCTTTCTTT
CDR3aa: CATTLGQGTEAFF

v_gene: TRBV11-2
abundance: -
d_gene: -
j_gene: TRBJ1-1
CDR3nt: TGTGCCAGCAGCGTAGACGGACCCTCAGGACTAAACACTGAAGCTTTCTTT
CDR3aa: CASSVDGPSGLNTEAFF

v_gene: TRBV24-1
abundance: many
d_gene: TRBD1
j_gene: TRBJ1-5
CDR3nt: TGTGCCACCAGTGACCCCGGGACAGGGGATGGGCAGCCCCAGCATTTT
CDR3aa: CATSDPGTGDGQPQHF

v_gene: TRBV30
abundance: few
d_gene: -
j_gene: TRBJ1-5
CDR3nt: TGTGCCTGGAGTGGACAGGCAAATCAGCCCCAGCATTTT
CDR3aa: CAWSGQANQPQHF

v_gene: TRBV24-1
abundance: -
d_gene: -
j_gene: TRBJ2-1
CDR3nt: TGTGCCATCAGTGAGACCGGGACCGCAGGGAATGAGCAGTTCTTC
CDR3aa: CAISETGTAGNEQFF

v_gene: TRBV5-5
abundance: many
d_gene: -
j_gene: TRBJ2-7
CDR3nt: TGTGCCAGCAGCTTGATGACAGGGAGGGAGTACTTC
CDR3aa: CASSLMTGREYF

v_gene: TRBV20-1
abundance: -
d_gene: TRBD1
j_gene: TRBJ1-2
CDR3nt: TGCAGTGCCCCGACAGGGAAGAGCTATGGCTACACCTTC
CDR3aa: CSAPTGKSYGYTF

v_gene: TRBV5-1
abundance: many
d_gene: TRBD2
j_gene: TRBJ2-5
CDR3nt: TGCGCCAGCAGCTTGACTAGCGGGAAAGAGACCCAGTACTTC
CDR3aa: CASSLTSGKETQYF

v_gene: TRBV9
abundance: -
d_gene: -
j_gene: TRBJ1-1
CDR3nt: TGTGCCAGCAGCATCGTCCAGGGGACCACTGAAGCTTTCTTT
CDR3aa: CASSIVQGTTEAFF

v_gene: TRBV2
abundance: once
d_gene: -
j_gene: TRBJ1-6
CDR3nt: TGTGCCAGCAGTGAAGCGCTTCGGGGGGGGAAAGGTAATTCACCCCTCCACTTT
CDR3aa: CASSEALRGGKGNSPLHF

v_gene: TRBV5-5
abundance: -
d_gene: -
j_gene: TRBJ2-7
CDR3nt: TGTGCCAGCAGCTTTGGGCCTTACGAGCAGTACTTC
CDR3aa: CASSFGPYEQYF

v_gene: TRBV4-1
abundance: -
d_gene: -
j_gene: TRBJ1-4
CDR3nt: TGCGCCAGCAGCGAAGCAGCCCAGACAACTAATGAAAAACTGTTTTTT
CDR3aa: CASSEAAQTTNEKLFF

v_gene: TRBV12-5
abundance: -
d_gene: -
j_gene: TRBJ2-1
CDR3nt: TGTGCTAGTGGTTTGGTTGTAACGGCTAGCGCCCACAATGAGCAGTTCTTC
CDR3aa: CASGLVVTASAHNEQFF

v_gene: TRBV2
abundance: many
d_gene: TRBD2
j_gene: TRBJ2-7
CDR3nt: TGTGCCAGCAGTGAAGTCAGCGGGAGTTTCGAGCAGTACTTC
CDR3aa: CASSEVSGSFEQYF

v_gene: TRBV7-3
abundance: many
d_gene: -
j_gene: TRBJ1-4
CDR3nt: TGTGCCAGCAGCTTATCCGGGAGAGCAACTAATGAAAAACTGTTTTTT
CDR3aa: CASSLSGRATNEKLFF

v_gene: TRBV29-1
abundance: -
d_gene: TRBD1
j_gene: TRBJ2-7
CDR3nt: TGCAGCGTTGTTAACGGGACAGGCCCCTACGAGCAGTACTTC
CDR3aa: CSVVNGTGPYEQYF

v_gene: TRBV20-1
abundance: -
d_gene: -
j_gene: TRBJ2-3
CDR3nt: TGCAGTGCTCGGGACACAGATACGCAGTATTTT
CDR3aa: CSARDTDTQYF

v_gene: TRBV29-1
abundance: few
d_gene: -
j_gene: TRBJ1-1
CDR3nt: TGCAGCGTTAAGGGGACATTGAACACTGAAGCTTTCTTT
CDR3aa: CSVKGTLNTEAFF

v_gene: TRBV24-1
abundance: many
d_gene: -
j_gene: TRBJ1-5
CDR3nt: TGTGCCACCGCCCGCCCAGGGAGCAATCAGCCCCAGCATTTT
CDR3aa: CATARPGSNQPQHF

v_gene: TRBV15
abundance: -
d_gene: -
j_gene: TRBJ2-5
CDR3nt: TGTGCCACCAGCAGAGATGCTAGCGACCAAGAGACCCAGTACTTC
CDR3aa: CATSRDASDQETQYF

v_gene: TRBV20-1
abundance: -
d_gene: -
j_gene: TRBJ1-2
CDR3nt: TGCAGTGCTAGAGATCCGGGACAAACGACCAACTATGGCTACACCTTC
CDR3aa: CSARDPGQTTNYGYTF

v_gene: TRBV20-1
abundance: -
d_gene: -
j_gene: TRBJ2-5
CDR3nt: TGCAGTGCTAGAGCATTGGACACCCAAGAGACCCAGTACTTC
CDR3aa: CSARALDTQETQYF

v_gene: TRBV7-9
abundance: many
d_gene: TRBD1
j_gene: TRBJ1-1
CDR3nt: TGTGCCAGCAGCTGGTACGCTTCTAGGGACAGAAACACTGAAGCTTTCTTT
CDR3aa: CASSWYASRDRNTEAFF

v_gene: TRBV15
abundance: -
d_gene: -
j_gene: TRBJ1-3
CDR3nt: TGTGCCACCAGCAGAGATCAATCTGGAAACACCATATATTTT
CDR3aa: CATSRDQSGNTIYF

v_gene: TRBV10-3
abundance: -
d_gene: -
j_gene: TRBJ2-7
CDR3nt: TGTGCCATCAGTGAGTCCGCACCTTACGAGCAGTACTTC
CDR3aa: CAISESAPYEQYF

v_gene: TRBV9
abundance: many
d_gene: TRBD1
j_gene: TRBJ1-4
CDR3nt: TGTGCCAGCAGCGTAGCCCCTTCAGGGGGCGGCAGTGAAAAACTGTTTTTT
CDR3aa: CASSVAPSGGGSEKLFF

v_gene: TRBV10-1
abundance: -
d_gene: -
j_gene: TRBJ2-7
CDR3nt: TGCGCCAGCAGTGAGTTCTTAGCAGGCGAGCAGTACTTC
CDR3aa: CASSEFLAGEQYF

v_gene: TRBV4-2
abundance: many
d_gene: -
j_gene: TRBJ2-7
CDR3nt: TGTGCCAGCAGCCAAGAAGGACCCGGGCCCTCCTACGAGCAGTACTTC
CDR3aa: CASSQEGPGPSYEQYF

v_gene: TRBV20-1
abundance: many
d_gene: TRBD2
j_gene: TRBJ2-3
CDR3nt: TGCAGTGCCGACTCTAGCGGGACGGCCACGCAGTATTTT
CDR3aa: CSADSSGTATQYF

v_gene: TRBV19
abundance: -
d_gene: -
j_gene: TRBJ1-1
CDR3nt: TGTGCCAGTAGTAGGCTCACGGGGGCTGGAGCTTTCTTT
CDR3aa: CASSRLTGAGAFF

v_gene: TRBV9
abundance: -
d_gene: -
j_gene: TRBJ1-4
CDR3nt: TGTGCCAGCAGCGAAGAAGGAAGGAAACTGTTTTTT
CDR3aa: CASSEEGRKLFF

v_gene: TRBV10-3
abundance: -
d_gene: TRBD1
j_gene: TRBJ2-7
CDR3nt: TGTGCCAGCAGTTACTCCGGGACAGGACACTACGAGCAGTACTTC
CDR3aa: CASSYSGTGHYEQYF

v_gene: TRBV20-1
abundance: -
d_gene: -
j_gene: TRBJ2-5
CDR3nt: TGCAGTGCTAGAATTCCCGCCGGACAAGAGACCCAGTACTTC
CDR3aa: CSARIPAGQETQYF

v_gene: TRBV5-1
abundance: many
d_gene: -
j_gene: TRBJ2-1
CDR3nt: TGCGCCAGCAGCGCCGGATACAATGAGCAGTTCTTC
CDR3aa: CASSAGYNEQFF

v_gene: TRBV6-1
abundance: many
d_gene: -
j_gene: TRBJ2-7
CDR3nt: TGTGCCAGCAGTGAATACAGCTTCTACGAGCAGTACTTC
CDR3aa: CASSEYSFYEQYF

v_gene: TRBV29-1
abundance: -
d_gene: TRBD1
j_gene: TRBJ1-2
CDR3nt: TGCAGCGTTGAAGACTTGGGGACAGTATCCAACTATGGCTACACCTTC
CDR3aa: CSVEDLGTVSNYGYTF